The rows below give T cell receptor beta chains drawn from one sample of a study of CXCR3-negative and CXCR3-positive naive CD8 T cells. TCRdb re-called the 5' RACE reads; one entry per CDR3 protein, DNA not given. This sample's table reports 65,000 to 85,000 distinct CDR3 sequences. Sequencing input: naive CXCR3- CD8+ T cells from blood. The receptors stem from a human donor in good health. Some clones in this sample may be carry-over from other donors' samples. Each CDR3 is given with its conserved first and last residue.

j_call v_call cdr3_aa
TRBJ2-5 TRBV5-5 CASSWGLVETQYF
TRBJ2-2 TRBV7-9 CASSLVLAVGELFF
TRBJ2-2 TRBV7-2 CASSPWTGNTGELFF
TRBJ2-1 TRBV4-2 CASSQDLETTSYNEQFF
TRBJ2-3 TRBV25-1 CASSPSGGTDTQYF
TRBJ1-3 TRBV19 CASSPGGIPGNTIYF
TRBJ1-1 TRBV19 CASKQGPMNTEAFF
TRBJ2-7 TRBV7-9 CASRETGLDEQYF
TRBJ2-7 TRBV4-1 CASSQGPRSYEQYF
TRBJ2-1 TRBV5-1 CASSLGLSRGNEQFF
TRBJ2-2 TRBV4-3 CASSQDSLAGGRTGELFF
TRBJ1-1 TRBV29-1 CSVEGSHEAFF
TRBJ1-2 TRBV29-1 CSVEPGGTVDYGYTF
TRBJ1-1 TRBV19 CASSYRPRNTEAFF
TRBJ2-2 TRBV5-1 CASSLAPVAVQTGELFF
TRBJ2-7 TRBV30 CAWSVLQGAYEQYF
TRBJ2-7 TRBV4-2 CASSQDAPHYEQYF
TRBJ2-3 TRBV5-1 CASRDDSGGTDTQYF
TRBJ2-3 TRBV28 CASSLGRGGDTQYF
TRBJ2-5 TRBV7-9 CASTSAGAGLETQYF
TRBJ2-7 TRBV11-3 CASSLGGDATYEQYF
TRBJ2-1 TRBV13 CASSLDGENEQFF
TRBJ1-1 TRBV11-1 CASSGGPRNTEAFF
TRBJ2-7 TRBV28 CASSPRGRASYEQYF
TRBJ2-1 TRBV29-1 CSVSRRDTSYNEQFF
TRBJ2-1 TRBV29-1 CSVSAGNEQFF
TRBJ2-2 TRBV29-1 CSVVSAISNTGELFF
TRBJ2-5 TRBV6-2/TRBV6-3 CASSSYRDPKETQYF
TRBJ2-1 TRBV5-1 CASSLTPGPWQFF